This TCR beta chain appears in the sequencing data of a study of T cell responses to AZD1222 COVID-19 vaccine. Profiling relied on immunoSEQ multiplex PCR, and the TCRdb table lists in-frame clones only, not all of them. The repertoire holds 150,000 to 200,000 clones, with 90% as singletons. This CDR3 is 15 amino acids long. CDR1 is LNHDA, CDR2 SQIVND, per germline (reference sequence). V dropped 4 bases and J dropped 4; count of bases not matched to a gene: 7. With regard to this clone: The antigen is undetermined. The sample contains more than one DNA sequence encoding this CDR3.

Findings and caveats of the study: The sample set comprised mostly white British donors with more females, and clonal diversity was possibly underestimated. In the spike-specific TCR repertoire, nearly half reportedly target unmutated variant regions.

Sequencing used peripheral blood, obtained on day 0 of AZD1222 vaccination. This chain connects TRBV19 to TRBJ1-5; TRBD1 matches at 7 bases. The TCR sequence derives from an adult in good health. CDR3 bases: TGTGCCAGTAGTACCAGACAGGGAGGTAATCAGCCCCAGCATTTT. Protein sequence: CASSTRQGGNQPQHF. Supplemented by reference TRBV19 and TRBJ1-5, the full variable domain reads DGGITQSPKYLFRKEGQNVTLSCEQNLNHDAMYWYRQDPGQGLRLIYYSQIVNDFQKGDIAEGYSVSREKKESFPLTVTSAQKNPTAFYLCASSTRQGGNQPQHFGDGTRLSIL.